This TCR beta chain was identified during a study of CD8 T cells in ankylosing spondylitis (dated by TCRdb to about 2017). Background for the entire study: The study set out to find disease-linked TCR variants by profiling T cell receptor beta repertoires in ankylosing spondylitis patients and healthy donors. The whole study cohort included about a hundred healthy donors and around 24 ankylosing spondylitis patients. Peripheral blood was sampled, and synovial fluid was additionally collected from ankylosing spondylitis patients. Results the study describes overall, beyond this receptor: Some motif variants had previously been reported in the synovial fluid and blood of reactive arthritis patients, which suggests shared mechanisms of disease initiation. Blood from ankylosing spondylitis patients appeared to be characterized by a TCR beta motif composed of about 8 highly homologous amino acid variants. The disease-linked clones showed a CD8+ phenotype and occurred at relatively low frequencies in peripheral blood. The disease-linked clones were reported to be significantly enriched in matched synovial fluid samples from ankylosing spondylitis patients.

The junction carries 16 bases between V and J, which are trimmed by 6 bases and 5 bases respectively. The germline V gene yields SGHTA for CDR1 and FQGNSA for CDR2. Measured from the cysteine to the phenylalanine, the CDR3 is 14 residues long. The only DNA kept is the CDR3, 42 bases in frame from the first base. This clonotype was observed a handful of times. The antigen it binds to is not known. Base qualities are not at hand, and no much larger clone is one base apart. Sequencer: Illumina HiSeq 2500. Quantitative 5'-RACE with molecular barcodes was used to prepare TCR beta libraries. The authors' analysis ran thus. A new computational method based on a probabilistic model of VDJ rearrangement was used to identify disease-linked TCR variants. TCRdb trimmed the raw reads at Q25, called clones with MiXCR and kept productive beta chains. Entries that share a CDR3 protein sequence are merged under the most common genes and DNA. These V and J calls derive from TCRdb rather than the authors' analysis. For this sample there are roughly 400,000 distinct CDR3 sequences; around 22% appear just once. The top ten clonotypes cover about a sixth of the sample.

The chain was built from TRBV7-2 and TRBJ1-1, with the D gene not clear enough to name. The origin of this receptor is a male donor with ankylosing spondylitis. Source material: blood, either unsorted or a sorted T cell fraction (not recorded which). The CDR3 here reads CASRLTDGRTEAFF. The nucleotides are TGTGCCAGCAGATTAACGGACGGCCGGACTGAAGCTTTCTTT.